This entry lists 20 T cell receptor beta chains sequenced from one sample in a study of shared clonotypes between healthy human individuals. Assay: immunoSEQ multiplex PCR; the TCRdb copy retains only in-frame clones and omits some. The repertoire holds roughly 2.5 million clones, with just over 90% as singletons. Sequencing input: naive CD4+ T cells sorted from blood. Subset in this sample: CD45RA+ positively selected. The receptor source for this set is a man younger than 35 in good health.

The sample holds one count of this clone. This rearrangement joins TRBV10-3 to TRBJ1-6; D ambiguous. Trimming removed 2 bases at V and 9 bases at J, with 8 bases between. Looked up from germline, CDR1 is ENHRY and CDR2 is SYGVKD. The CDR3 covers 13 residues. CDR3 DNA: TGTGCCATCAGTGAGGATCCGGGTTCACCCCTCCACTTT. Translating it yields CAISEDPGSPLHF.

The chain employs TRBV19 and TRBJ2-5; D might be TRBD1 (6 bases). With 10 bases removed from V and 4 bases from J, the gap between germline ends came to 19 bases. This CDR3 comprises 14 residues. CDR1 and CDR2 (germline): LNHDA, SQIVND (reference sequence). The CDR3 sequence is CATGGGGLGETQYF. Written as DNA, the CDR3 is TGTGCCACTGGGGGCGGCGGTCTGGGAGAGACCCAGTACTTC. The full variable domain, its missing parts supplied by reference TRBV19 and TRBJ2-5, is DGGITQSPKYLFRKEGQNVTLSCEQNLNHDAMYWYRQDPGQGLRLIYYSQIVNDFQKGDIAEGYSVSREKKESFPLTVTSAQKNPTAFYLCATGGGGLGETQYFGPGTRLLVL.

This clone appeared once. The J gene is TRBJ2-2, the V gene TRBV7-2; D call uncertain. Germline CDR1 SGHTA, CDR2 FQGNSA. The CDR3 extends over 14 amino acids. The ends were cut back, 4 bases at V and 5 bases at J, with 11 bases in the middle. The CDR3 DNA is TGTGCCAGCAGCTCAGCCGTCGGGACCGGGGAGCTGTTTTTT. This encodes CASSSAVGTGELFF.

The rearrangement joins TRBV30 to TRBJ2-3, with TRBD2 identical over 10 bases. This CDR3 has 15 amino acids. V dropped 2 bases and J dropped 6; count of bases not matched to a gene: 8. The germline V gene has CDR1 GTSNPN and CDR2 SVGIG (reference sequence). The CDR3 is CAWSSGRAGGDTQYF. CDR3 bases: TGTGCCTGGAGTAGTGGGAGAGCGGGGGGGGATACGCAGTATTTT.

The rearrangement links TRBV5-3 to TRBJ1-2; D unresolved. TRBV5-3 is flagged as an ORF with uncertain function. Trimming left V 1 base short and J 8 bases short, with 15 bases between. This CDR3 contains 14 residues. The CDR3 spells CARSLSRQIYGYTF. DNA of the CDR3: TGTGCCAGAAGCTTGAGCAGGCAAATTTACGGCTACACCTTC.

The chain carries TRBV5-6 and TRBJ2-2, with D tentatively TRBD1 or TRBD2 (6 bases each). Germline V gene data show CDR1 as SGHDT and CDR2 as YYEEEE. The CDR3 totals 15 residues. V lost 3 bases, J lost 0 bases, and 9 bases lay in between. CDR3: CASSWGAPNTGELFF. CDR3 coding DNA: TGTGCCAGCAGCTGGGGGGCCCCGAACACCGGGGAGCTGTTTTTT.

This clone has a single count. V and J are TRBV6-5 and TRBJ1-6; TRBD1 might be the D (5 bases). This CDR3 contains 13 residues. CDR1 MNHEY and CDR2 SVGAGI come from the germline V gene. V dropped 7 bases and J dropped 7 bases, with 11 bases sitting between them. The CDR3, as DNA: TGTGCCAGCATCAGGGAGGGGAATTCACCCCTCCACTTT. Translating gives CASIREGNSPLHF.

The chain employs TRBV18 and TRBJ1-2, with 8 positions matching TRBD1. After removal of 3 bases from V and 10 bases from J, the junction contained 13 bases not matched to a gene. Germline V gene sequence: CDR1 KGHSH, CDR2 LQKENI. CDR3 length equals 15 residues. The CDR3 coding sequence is TGTGCCAGCTCACCGGGGAAACAGGGGGTTGGAATCTACACCTTC. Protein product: CASSPGKQGVGIYTF.

The DNA of the CDR3 is TGTGCCAGCAGCCCGGACAGGGGAGCTAACTATGGCTACACCTTC. Amino acids: CASSPDRGANYGYTF. This chain uses TRBV5-4 with TRBJ1-2; 9 bases are a match to TRBD1. The CDR3 has 15 residues. V was pared by 4 bases and J by 0 bases, with 4 bases of the junction left unmatched. CDR1 is SGHNT and CDR2 is YYREEE in the germline V gene (reference sequence).

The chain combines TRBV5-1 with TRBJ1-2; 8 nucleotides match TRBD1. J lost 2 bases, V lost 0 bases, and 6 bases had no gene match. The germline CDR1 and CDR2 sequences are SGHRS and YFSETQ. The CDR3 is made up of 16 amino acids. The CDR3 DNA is TGCGCCAGCAGCTTGGCCGCGACAGGGGTGAACTATGGCTACACCTTC. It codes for CASSLAATGVNYGYTF.

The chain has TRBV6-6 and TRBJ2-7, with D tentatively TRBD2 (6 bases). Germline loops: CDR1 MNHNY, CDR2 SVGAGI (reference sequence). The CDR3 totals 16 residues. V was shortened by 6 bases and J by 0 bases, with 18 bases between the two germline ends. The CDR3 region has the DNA TGTGCCAGCAGCTCTCCGGGACTTCCGAGCTCCTACGAGCAGTACTTC. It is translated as CASSSPGLPSSYEQYF.

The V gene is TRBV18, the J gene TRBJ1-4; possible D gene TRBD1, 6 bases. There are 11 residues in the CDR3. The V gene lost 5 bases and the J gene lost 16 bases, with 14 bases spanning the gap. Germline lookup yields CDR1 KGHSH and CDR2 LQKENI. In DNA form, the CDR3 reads TGTGCCAGCTCAGCCCGGGACAAGGGGTTTTTT. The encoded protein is CASSARDKGFF. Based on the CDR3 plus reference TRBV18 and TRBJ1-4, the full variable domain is NAGVMQNPRHLVRRRGQEARLRCSPMKGHSHVYWYRQLPEEGLKFMVYLQKENIIDESGMPKERFSAEFPKEGPSILRIQQVVRGDSAAYFCASSARDKGFFGSGTQLSVL.

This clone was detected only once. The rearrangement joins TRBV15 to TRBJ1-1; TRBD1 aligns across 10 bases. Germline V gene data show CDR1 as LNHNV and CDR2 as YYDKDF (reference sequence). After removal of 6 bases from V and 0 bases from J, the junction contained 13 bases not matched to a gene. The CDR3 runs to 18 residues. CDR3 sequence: CATRTGNRDRGLNTEAFF. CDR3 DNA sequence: TGTGCCACCAGAACCGGTAACCGGGACAGGGGACTGAACACTGAAGCTTTCTTT.

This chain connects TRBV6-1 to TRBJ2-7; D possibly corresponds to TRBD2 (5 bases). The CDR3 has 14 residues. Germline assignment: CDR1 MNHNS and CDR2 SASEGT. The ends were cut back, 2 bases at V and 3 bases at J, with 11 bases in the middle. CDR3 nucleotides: TGTGCCAGCAGTGAATACGGAGACTACTACGAGCAGTACTTC. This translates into CASSEYGDYYEQYF.

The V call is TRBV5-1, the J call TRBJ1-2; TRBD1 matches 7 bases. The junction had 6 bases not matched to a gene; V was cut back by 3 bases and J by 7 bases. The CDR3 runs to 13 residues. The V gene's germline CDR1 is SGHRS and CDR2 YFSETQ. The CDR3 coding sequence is TGCGCCAGCAGCTCCTCCGGGACAGCTGGCTACACCTTC. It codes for CASSSSGTAGYTF. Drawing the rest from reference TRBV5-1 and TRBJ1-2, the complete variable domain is KAGVTQTPRYLIKTRGQQVTLSCSPISGHRSVSWYQQTPGQGLQFLFEYFSETQRNKGNFPGRFSGRQFSNSRSEMNVSTLELGDSALYLCASSSSGTAGYTFGSGTRLTVV.

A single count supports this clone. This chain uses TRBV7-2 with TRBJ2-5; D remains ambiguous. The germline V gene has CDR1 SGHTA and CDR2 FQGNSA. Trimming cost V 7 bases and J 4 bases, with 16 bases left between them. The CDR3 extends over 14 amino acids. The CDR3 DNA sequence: TGTGCCAGCACCCTCTCGCGAGGTGTAGAGACCCAGTACTTC. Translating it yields CASTLSRGVETQYF. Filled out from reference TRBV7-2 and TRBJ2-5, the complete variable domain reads GAGVSQSPSNKVTEKGKDVELRCDPISGHTALYWYRQSLGQGLEFLIYFQGNSAPDKSGLPSDRFSAERTGGSVSTLTIQRTQQEDSAVYLCASTLSRGVETQYFGPGTRLLVL.

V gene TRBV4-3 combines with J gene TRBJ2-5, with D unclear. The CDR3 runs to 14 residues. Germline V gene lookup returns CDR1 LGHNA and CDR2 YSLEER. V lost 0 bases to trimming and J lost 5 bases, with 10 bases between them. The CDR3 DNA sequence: TGCGCCAGCAGCCAAGATCGGTTCGGGGAGACCCAGTACTTC. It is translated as CASSQDRFGETQYF.

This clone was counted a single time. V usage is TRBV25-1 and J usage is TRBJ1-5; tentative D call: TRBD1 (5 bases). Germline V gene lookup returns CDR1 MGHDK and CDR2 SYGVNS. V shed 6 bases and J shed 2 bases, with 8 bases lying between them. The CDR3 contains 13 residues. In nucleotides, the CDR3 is TGTGCCAGCAGGGGGCTCGGCAATCAGCCCCAGCATTTT. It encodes CASRGLGNQPQHF.

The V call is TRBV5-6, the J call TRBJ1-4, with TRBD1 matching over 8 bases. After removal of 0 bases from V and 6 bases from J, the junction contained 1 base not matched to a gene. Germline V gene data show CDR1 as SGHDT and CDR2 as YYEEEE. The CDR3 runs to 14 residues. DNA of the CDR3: TGTGCCAGCAGCTTGGCGGACAGGGATGAAAAACTGTTTTTT. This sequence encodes CASSLADRDEKLFF.

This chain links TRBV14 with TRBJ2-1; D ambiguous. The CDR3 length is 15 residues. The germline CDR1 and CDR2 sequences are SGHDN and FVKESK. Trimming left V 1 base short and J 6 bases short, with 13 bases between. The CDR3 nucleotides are TGTGCCAGCAGCCAAGGGAGTGCGGTTTTCAATGAGCAGTTCTTC. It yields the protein CASSQGSAVFNEQFF.